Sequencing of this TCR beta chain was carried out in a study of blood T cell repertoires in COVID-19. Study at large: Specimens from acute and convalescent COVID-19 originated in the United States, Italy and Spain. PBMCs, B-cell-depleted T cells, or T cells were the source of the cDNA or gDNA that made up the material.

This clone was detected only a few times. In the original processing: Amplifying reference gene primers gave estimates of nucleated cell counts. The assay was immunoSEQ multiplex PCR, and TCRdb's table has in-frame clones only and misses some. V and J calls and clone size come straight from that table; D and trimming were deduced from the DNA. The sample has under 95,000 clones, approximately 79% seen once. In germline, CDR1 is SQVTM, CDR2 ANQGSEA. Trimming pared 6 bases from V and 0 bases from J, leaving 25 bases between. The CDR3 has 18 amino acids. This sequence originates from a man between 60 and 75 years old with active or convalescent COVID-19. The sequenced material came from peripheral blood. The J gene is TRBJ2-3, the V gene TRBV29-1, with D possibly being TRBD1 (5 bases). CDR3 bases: TGCAGCGTGGGGCCAAGGGCAGGTCCGAAAAGGAGCACAGATACGCAGTATTTT. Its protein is CSVGPRAGPKRSTDTQYF.